The T cell receptor (beta chain) described here comes from a study of identical twins (dated by TCRdb to about 2016). Background on the whole study: The study deep-sequenced TCR alpha and beta repertoires from monozygotic twins, unrelated adults of various ages and cord blood to test whether fetal clonotypes persist. Replicate twin experiments were performed at different times using different library preparation protocols to rule out contamination. The investigation overall reported the following: Zero-insertion analyses could be partly confounded by invariant T cells such as MAIT and iNKT, although diverse VJ usage argued against such confounding for most clonotypes. Conclusions relied on cross-sectional statistical analysis, since the same donors could not be followed over many years. Compared with coincidental sharing between unrelated individuals, an excess of low generation-probability sequences was observed among out-of-frame TCR alpha sequences shared between twins. Fewer insertions were carried by abundant cord blood beta clonotypes; a weaker similar trend was observed in young adult naive repertoires, while no such trend was observed in memory repertoires. Out-of-frame TCR alpha sharing in monozygotic twins was systematically underestimated by recombination models, whereas sharing between unrelated individuals was in agreement with the recombination models. A weaker excess of twin sharing was found in beta out-of-frame sequences because the signal-to-noise ratio was lowered by fewer shared sequences.

Via the germline V gene (reference sequence), CDR1 is DFQATT and CDR2 SNEGSKA. Measured from the cysteine to the phenylalanine, the CDR3 is 15 residues long. Just CDR3 DNA is preserved here, 45 bases in frame from base 1. V lost 0 bases and J lost 6 bases; the stretch between them is 17 bases long. Libraries were built with 5' RACE. For sequencing, an Illumina HiSeq 2000 was employed. Template switching introduced a universal primer binding site; the final cDNA contained a unique molecular identifier, enabling accurate counting of TCR cDNA molecules. First-strand cDNA for TCR alpha and beta chains was synthesized from specific primers in the conserved constant-segment region. To control for contamination, each cDNA library was double barcoded with a SMART-Mk sample barcode plus Illumina barcodes. TruSeq adapter sequences and Illumina sample barcodes were added in two successive PCR steps. Sequencing of the TCR alpha and beta cDNA libraries was done on the Illumina HiSeq platform using custom primers. In the original analysis: MiGEC was used to process raw reads and extract unique molecular identifiers, and MiXCR was used to find CDR3 positions. Recombination models were inferred per individual with the repgenHMM and IGoR tools using an EM algorithm. Shared clonotypes were analyzed with the tcR package in R, and sharing was normalized by the product of cloneset sizes. Out-of-frame nonproductive sequences were analyzed to study raw recombination free of thymic and clonal selection effects. The public reads were quality trimmed at Q25 with fastp and then assembled into clones with MiXCR by TCRdb, keeping productive beta chains. Rows are unified per CDR3 protein, each entry keeping the most common DNA and genes. TCRdb, not the original authors, processed these V and J calls. In all, the sample holds 1.5 million to 2 million distinct CDR3 sequences, and about 31% of those were seen once. Clones ranked in the top ten supply 0.27% of the sample.

Every donor in the study was a healthy Caucasian. Note on this clonotype: Its antigen is not yet known. No qualities accompany the bases; no much larger clone lies one base away.

Sequencing input: cord blood. This TCR came from a newborn girl in good health. The rearrangement joined TRBV20-1 to TRBJ1-2, with a weak D call of TRBD1 (5 bases match). The CDR3 region reads CSARDDEGLGDGYTF. DNA sequence: TGCAGTGCTAGAGATGACGAGGGGTTAGGTGATGGCTACACCTTC.